This T cell receptor (beta chain) appears in the sequencing data of a study of CD8+ T cells in alopecia areata. V was trimmed by 1 base and J by 3 bases, leaving 1 base between them. Germline V CDR1 and CDR2: MNHNS, SASEGT. This CDR3 has 11 residues. Treatment specified: oral pan-JAK inhibitor, 5-10 mg twice daily. PBMCs served as the source from which CD4+ and CD8+ T cells were sorted. The sequencing template was cDNA reverse transcribed from extracted RNA. The data were produced by immunoSEQ multiplex PCR, yet TCRdb's version contains in-frame clones alone and is incomplete. Of more than 200,000 clones listed, around three fifths are singletons.

The chain joins TRBV6-1 to TRBJ2-7; D not resolved. The sequence was obtained from a human donor with alopecia areata. The specimen comprised CD4+ T cells sorted from blood, sampled at week 4, from a patient treated with tofacitinib. CDR3 in DNA: TGTGCCAGCAGTGAAGACTACGAGCAGTACTTC. Translated: CASSEDYEQYF.